This T cell receptor beta chain was sequenced for a study of identical twins. This clonotype has a handful of counts. Antigen: not known. The study's findings and limits: Excess low generation probability was seen in twin-shared out-of-frame alpha sequences.

TCRdb fed the 5' RACE reads into MiXCR, producing one record per CDR3 protein. The data show roughly 350,000 distinct CDR3 sequences, roughly 9% seen once. The specimen sequenced was naive T cells sorted from blood. This TCR was recovered from a woman aged 45-65 years in good health.

The CDR3 sequence: CASSVTGMNTEAFF. The CDR3 DNA reads as TGTGCCAGCAGCGTGACAGGGATGAACACTGAAGCTTTCTTT. The chain links TRBV9 to TRBJ1-1; TRBD1 aligns across 7 bases. The V and J ends lost 2 bases and 0 bases, in that order; junction bases with no gene match: 1. Per the germline V gene, CDR1 is SGDLS and CDR2 is YYNGEE. CDR3 length: 14 amino acids.